The source of this T cell receptor (beta chain) is a study of OX40 agonist ivuxolimab in advanced cancers. The CDR3 runs to 15 residues. Germline V CDR1 and CDR2: SGHTA, FQGTGA. V shed 2 bases and J shed 2 bases, with 12 bases lying between them. The data were produced by immunoSEQ multiplex PCR, yet TCRdb's version contains in-frame clones alone and is incomplete. The sample holds some 150,000 clones, more than 85% seen once. This chain connects TRBV7-3 to TRBJ1-2; weak D call: TRBD1 (5 bases). The sequence came from an adult with an advanced solid tumor such as melanoma, head and neck, liver or kidney cancer. The source material was CD4+ or CD8+ T cells sorted from blood, sampled in a trial of the OX40 agonist ivuxolimab. The CDR3 nucleotides are TGTGCCAGCAGCTTACCGGGACGGGAGAACTATGGCTACACCTTC. It yields the protein CASSLPGRENYGYTF.